The sequence of this T cell receptor (beta chain) was determined in a study of tumor-infiltrating lymphocytes in localized non-small cell lung cancer. Study background: From each patient, both tumor and uninvolved lung, non-adjacent to tumor, were sampled.

This clone was observed once. Antigen specificity is unknown. Whole-study results and caveats: Different pieces of the same tissue went to different assays, confounding technical variation with intratumor heterogeneity. Compared with uninvolved lung, tumors showed higher T cell infiltration by TCRbeta sequencing.

Profiled with immunoSEQ multiplex PCR; TCRdb holds only in-frame clones, not every one. Of 13,000 or so clones listed, roughly four fifths are singletons. The sample consisted of uninvolved lung tissue not adjacent to the tumor. The receptor was isolated from a human donor with non-small cell lung cancer.

The CDR3 nucleotides are TGCAGTGCTAGTCCCCATATGGAGCAGTTCTTC. Encoded protein: CSASPHMEQFF. The chain joins TRBV20-1 to TRBJ2-1; unclear D gene. The CDR3 totals 11 residues. Trimming took 3 bases from V and 10 from J, leaving 10 bases between them. Germline V gene data show CDR1 as DFQATT and CDR2 as SNEGSKA (reference sequence).